This TCR beta chain was captured by sequencing in a study of shared clonotypes between healthy human individuals. Background on the study: Participating donors consisted of two women and a few men aged 18 to 49.

As defined, naive CD8 cells were CD45RO-negative and positively selected for CCR7, with terminally differentiated effector memory CD45RA+ cells excluded. A remark on this clone: Its antigen is still unknown.

Trimming stripped 6 bases from V and 2 bases from J, with 20 bases between. Germline V gives CDR1 MDHEN, CDR2 SYDVKM. The CDR3 sequence is 17 residues long. Sequenced by immunoSEQ multiplex PCR; TCRdb stores in-frame clones only, minus some. The sample has about 2.1 million clones, roughly 93% seen once; the top ten hold around 1.7%. Study-wide results and caveats: The rarefaction results pointed to incomplete sorted-subset sequencing despite large depth. Only blood was sampled, and tissue TCR repertoires likely differ from blood ones.

The chain combines TRBV28 with TRBJ2-1; the D gene could be TRBD1 or TRBD2 (8 bases each). This clonotype originated in a man younger than 35 in good health. Some clones in this sample may be carry-over from other donors' samples. Sequencing was done on a sample of naive CD8+ T cells from PBMCs. The DNA of the CDR3 is TGTGCCAGCAGGACAGGGGACCGGGGGGGTCCCTACAATGAGCAGTTCTTC. Its translation is CASRTGDRGGPYNEQFF.